Each of the 20 T cell receptor beta chains below was sequenced from the same sample in a study of T cell responses to AZD1222 COVID-19 vaccine. Produced via immunoSEQ multiplex PCR; TCRdb's table is partial and in-frame only. The sample consists of roughly 200,000 clones, more than 85% of them appearing once. The sequencing used peripheral blood, collected on day 0 of MenACWY control vaccination. These receptors all stem from an adult in good health.

V usage is TRBV11-2 and J usage is TRBJ1-1; D not certain. The CDR3 has 13 residues. Germline V gene sequence: CDR1 SGHAT, CDR2 FQNNGV. V was cut by 0 bases and J by 7 bases, with 9 bases left in between. Here the CDR3 reads CASSLDLYDEAFF. The CDR3 DNA sequence: TGTGCCAGCAGCTTAGATCTGTATGATGAAGCTTTCTTT. Complete variable domain (other parts from reference TRBV11-2 and TRBJ1-1): EAGVAQSPRYKIIEKRQSVAFWCNPISGHATLYWYQQILGQGPKLLIQFQNNGVVDDSQLPKDRFSAERLKGVDSTLKIQPAKLEDSAVYLCASSLDLYDEAFFGQGTRLTVV.

This clone was seen once. V and J are TRBV18 and TRBJ1-6; D call uncertain. CDR1 is KGHSH and CDR2 is LQKENI in the germline V gene. Trimming cost V 1 base and J 7 bases, with 5 bases left between them. The CDR3 consists of 13 residues. The CDR3 coding sequence is TGTGCCAGCTCACCACGAAGAAATTCACCCCTCCACTTT. Translating gives CASSPRRNSPLHF.

The CDR3 reads CASSLIAVGGQPQHF. The CDR3 bases are TGTGCCAGCTCACTGATTGCGGTGGGTGGTCAGCCCCAGCATTTT. This chain connects TRBV18 to TRBJ1-5; the D is unclear. The length of the CDR3 is 15 residues. Looked up from germline, CDR1 is KGHSH and CDR2 is LQKENI. V was pared by 4 bases and J by 6 bases, with 16 bases between.

The chain recombines TRBV12-5 with TRBJ1-1; TRBD1 matches 7 bases. The CDR3 runs 14 residues. The germline V gene encodes CDR1 LGHNT and CDR2 FRNRAP. J gave up 0 bases and V 7 bases, and 5 bases lay outside the gene matches. The CDR3 nucleotides are TGTGCTAGTGCCATACAGGGGATGAACACTGAAGCTTTCTTT. Protein product: CASAIQGMNTEAFF.

This clone has a single count. The chain carries TRBV9 and TRBJ1-6; a possible D gene is TRBD1 (5 bases). The germline gives CDR1 SGDLS, CDR2 YYNGEE. The CDR3 loop spans 16 amino acids. Trimming shortened V by 4 bases and J by 7 bases, and 18 bases separated the two germline ends. CDR3 coding DNA: TGTGCCAGCAGCCTCGAGGGGAGAATTAACAATTCACCCCTCCACTTT. It encodes CASSLEGRINNSPLHF.

This chain connects TRBV5-1 to TRBJ2-2; TRBD1 matches 9 bases. Germline-derived CDR1 and CDR2 are SGHRS and YFSETQ. The CDR3 consists of 15 residues. V shed 0 bases, J shed 6 bases, and the junction held 3 bases outside the gene matches. CDR3: CASSLETGGSGELFF. The CDR3 DNA reads TGCGCCAGCAGCTTGGAGACAGGGGGATCCGGGGAGCTGTTTTTT.

The CDR3 nucleotides read TGCGCCAGCAGCTTCGACACCCCCTACGAGCAGTACTTC. It is translated as CASSFDTPYEQYF. The V call is TRBV5-1, the J call TRBJ2-7; D unresolved. Deletions cut 2 bases from V and 2 bases from J, with 8 bases between. CDR3 length: 13 amino acids. The germline V gene has CDR1 SGHRS and CDR2 YFSETQ. The whole variable domain, filled in from reference TRBV5-1 and TRBJ2-7, reads KAGVTQTPRYLIKTRGQQVTLSCSPISGHRSVSWYQQTPGQGLQFLFEYFSETQRNKGNFPGRFSGRQFSNSRSEMNVSTLELGDSALYLCASSFDTPYEQYFGPGTRLTVT.

The chain employs TRBV2 and TRBJ2-3; D is uncertain. Germline CDR1 is SNHLY and CDR2 is FYNNEI. Trimming shortened V by 5 bases and J by 6 bases, and 6 bases separated the two germline ends. The CDR3 has 11 residues. In DNA, the CDR3 is TGTGCCAGCAGTCCCTCCGATACGCAGTATTTT. Its protein is CASSPSDTQYF.

The J gene is TRBJ2-5, the V gene TRBV20-1; D gene uncertain. Germline V gene lookup returns CDR1 DFQATT and CDR2 SNEGSKA (reference sequence). The CDR3 covers 10 residues. The V end lost 5 bases, the J end lost 3 bases, and 4 bases lay between the germline ends. Here the CDR3 DNA reads TGCAGTGCTTCAGAAGAGACCCAGTACTTC. Translated: CSASEETQYF.

The chain carries TRBV5-8 and TRBJ1-1, with 8 bases identical to TRBD1. CDR1 is SGHTS and CDR2 is YDEGEE in the germline V gene. The V gene end was trimmed by 3 bases and the J gene end by 6 bases; junction bases not matched to a gene: 4. The CDR3 sequence is 13 residues long. The CDR3 coding sequence is TGTGCCAGCAGCTCAGGGGGCAGAGCTGAAGCTTTCTTT. Its translation is CASSSGGRAEAFF.

J is TRBJ1-2 and V is TRBV19; possibly TRBD1 for D (5 bases). The V end lost 6 bases, the J end lost 0 bases, and 17 bases lay between the germline ends. The germline CDR1 and CDR2 sequences are LNHDA and SQIVND (reference sequence). This CDR3 comprises 16 residues. CDR3 in DNA: TGTGCCAGTAGAGGAGCGTTGGACACCCCTAACTATGGCTACACCTTC. The encoded protein is CASRGALDTPNYGYTF.

This chain's CDR3 is CASSQTGQSTDTQYF. The CDR3 DNA sequence: TGTGCCAGCAGCCAAACGGGACAGAGCACAGATACGCAGTATTTT. V usage is TRBV3-1 (or the pseudogene TRBV3-2) and J usage is TRBJ2-3; 7 bases are a match to TRBD1. This CDR3 has 15 amino acids. J lost 0 bases, V lost 2 bases, and 2 bases had no gene match. CDR1 and CDR2 (germline): LGHDT, YNNKEL (reference sequence).

The gene calls are TRBV27 and TRBJ1-2, with D perhaps matching TRBD1 (6 bases). Germline values: CDR1 MNHEY, CDR2 SMNVEV (reference sequence). CDR3 length: 15 residues. V was clipped by 5 bases and J by 7 bases, with 20 bases between them. The CDR3 DNA follows: TGTGCCAGCAGTGACGCGGGGGGCGGTGAACGTGGCTACACCTTC. Its translation: CASSDAGGGERGYTF.

The chain joins TRBV5-1 to TRBJ1-1; no clear D. Germline V lookup: CDR1 SGHRS, CDR2 YFSETQ. V gave up 0 bases and J gave up 1 base, with 7 bases separating them. The CDR3 runs to 14 residues. The CDR3 protein is CASSLDGQNTEAFF. DNA of the CDR3: TGCGCCAGCAGCTTGGATGGGCAGAACACTGAAGCTTTCTTT.

J is TRBJ2-3 and V is TRBV10-3, with 8 bases matching TRBD2. The CDR3 runs to 14 residues. Germline V gene sequence: CDR1 ENHRY, CDR2 SYGVKD. V gave up 9 bases and J gave up 0 bases; unmatched junction bases: 5. CDR3 in amino acids: CAIASGPSTDTQYF. CDR3 DNA sequence: TGTGCCATTGCTAGCGGGCCTAGCACAGATACGCAGTATTTT.

The chain combines TRBV6-6 with TRBJ1-1; D not resolved. There are 12 residues in the CDR3. V was clipped by 8 bases and J by 3 bases, with 10 bases between them. Per germline, CDR1 MNHNY and CDR2 SVGAGI (reference sequence). The CDR3 DNA sequence: TGTGCCAGCCTCCGGACGGACACTGAAGCTTTCTTT. It codes for CASLRTDTEAFF.

The rearrangement joins TRBV6-5 to TRBJ1-3; no firm D call. The CDR3 totals 15 residues. Trimming shortened V by 4 bases and J by 2 bases, and 12 bases separated the two germline ends. Per the germline V gene, CDR1 is MNHEY and CDR2 is SVGAGI. The CDR3 sequence: CASSSPGGAGNTIYF. The CDR3 bases are TGTGCCAGCAGTTCCCCGGGCGGGGCTGGAAACACCATATATTTT.

This chain links TRBV6-6 with TRBJ1-2, with 7 bases lining up with TRBD1. This CDR3 contains 15 residues. The junction had 11 bases not matched to a gene; V was cut back by 6 bases and J by 4 bases. Germline V gene sequence: CDR1 MNHNY, CDR2 SVGAGI (reference sequence). This CDR3 reads CASRRGAGGLYGYTF. The CDR3 bases are TGTGCCAGCAGAAGGGGGGCAGGGGGACTCTATGGCTACACCTTC.

This chain uses TRBV11-1 with TRBJ2-5; maybe TRBD2 (5 bases). Looked up from germline, CDR1 is SGHAT and CDR2 is FQDESV (reference sequence). There are 13 residues in the CDR3. With 2 bases removed from V and 7 bases from J, the gap between germline ends came to 11 bases. The CDR3 spells CASSLSEGGTQYF. Here the CDR3 DNA reads TGTGCCAGCAGCTTATCAGAGGGCGGGACCCAGTACTTC. Drawing the rest from reference TRBV11-1 and TRBJ2-5, the complete variable domain is EAEVAQSPRYKITEKSQAVAFWCDPISGHATLYWYRQILGQGPELLVQFQDESVVDDSQLPKDRFSAERLKGVDSTLKIQPAELGDSAMYLCASSLSEGGTQYFGPGTRLLVL.

This clone has just one count. The rearrangement joins TRBV29-1 to TRBJ1-2; D is undetermined. Trimming took 5 bases from V and 4 from J, leaving 11 bases between them. This CDR3 contains 12 residues. CDR1 and CDR2 from the germline V gene are SQVTM and ANQGSEA. CDR3 amino acids: CSVTDRSYGYTF. The CDR3, as DNA: TGCAGCGTTACCGATAGAAGCTATGGCTACACCTTC. Supplemented by reference TRBV29-1 and TRBJ1-2, the full variable domain reads SAVISQKPSRDICQRGTSLTIQCQVDSQVTMMFWYRQQPGQSLTLIATANQGSEATYESGFVIDKFPISRPNLTFSTLTVSNMSPEDSSIYLCSVTDRSYGYTFGSGTRLTVV.